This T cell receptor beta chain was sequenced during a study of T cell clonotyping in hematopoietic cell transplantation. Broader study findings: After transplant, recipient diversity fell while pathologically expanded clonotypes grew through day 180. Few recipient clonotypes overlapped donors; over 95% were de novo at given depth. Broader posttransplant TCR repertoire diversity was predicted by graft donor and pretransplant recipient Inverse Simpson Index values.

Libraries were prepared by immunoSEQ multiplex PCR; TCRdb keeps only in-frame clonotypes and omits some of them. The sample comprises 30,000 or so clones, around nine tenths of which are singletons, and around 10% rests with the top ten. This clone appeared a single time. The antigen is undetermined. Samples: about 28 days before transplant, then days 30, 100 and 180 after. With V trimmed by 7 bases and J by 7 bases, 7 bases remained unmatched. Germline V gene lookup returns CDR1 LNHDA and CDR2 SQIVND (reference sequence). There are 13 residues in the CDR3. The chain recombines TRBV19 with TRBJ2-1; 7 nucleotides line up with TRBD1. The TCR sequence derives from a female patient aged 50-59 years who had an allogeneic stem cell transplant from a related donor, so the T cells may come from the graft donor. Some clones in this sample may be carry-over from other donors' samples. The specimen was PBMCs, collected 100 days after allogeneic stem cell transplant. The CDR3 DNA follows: TGTGCCAGTACCCCGACAGGGTGGAATGAGCAGTTCTTC. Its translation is CASTPTGWNEQFF.